The 11 T cell receptor beta chains presented below share a single source sample, sequenced in a study of cytomegalovirus exposure and HLA in healthy donors. Primers: 60 Vbeta forward and 13 Jbeta reverse. Clones were sequenced by immunoSEQ multiplex PCR, and TCRdb holds only the in-frame ones, with some missing. The sample records about 130,000 clones, approximately 80% being singletons. Sequenced: PBMCs. Receptor source: a female donor in good health and CMV-seronegative.

V gene TRBV6-1 combines with J gene TRBJ1-1; D unclear. The CDR3 totals 12 residues. Looked up from germline, CDR1 is MNHNS and CDR2 is SASEGT. V dropped 6 bases and J dropped 7 bases, with 12 bases sitting between them. CDR3 DNA: TGTGCCAGCAGACAGCCCCTATATGAAGCTTTCTTT. Protein sequence: CASRQPLYEAFF.

The rearrangement joins TRBV7-2 to TRBJ1-2, with D uncertain. Germline assignment: CDR1 SGHTA and CDR2 FQGNSA. CDR3 size: 12 residues. Trimming removed 4 bases at V and 5 bases at J, with 8 bases between. Here the CDR3 reads CASSSNKYGYTF. DNA for the CDR3: TGTGCCAGCAGCTCCAACAAGTATGGCTACACCTTC.

This chain connects TRBV6-1 to TRBJ1-3; D is uncertain. V was shortened by 2 bases and J by 3 bases, with 14 bases between the two germline ends. Germline lookup yields CDR1 MNHNS and CDR2 SASEGT. The CDR3 contains 16 residues. CDR3 sequence: CASSEQGEAVGNTIYF. DNA of the CDR3: TGTGCCAGCAGTGAACAAGGAGAGGCAGTTGGAAACACCATATATTTT.

This chain uses TRBV5-1 with TRBJ2-7; TRBD1 might be the D (7 bases). Germline V gives CDR1 SGHRS, CDR2 YFSETQ. The CDR3 spans 14 residues. V lost 7 bases and J lost 3, with 17 bases in between. The CDR3 DNA reads TGCGCCAGCTCAGGGGGGACAGATTTCTACGAGCAGTACTTC. This encodes CASSGGTDFYEQYF.

This chain joins TRBV6-5 and TRBJ2-5, with D unclear. The closer fit of TRBJ2-7 to the DNA end suggests the J call may be wrong. This CDR3 region has 14 residues. Germline values: CDR1 MNHEY, CDR2 SVGAGI. The CDR3 sequence: CASSSSGDAYEQYF. Here the CDR3 DNA reads TGTGCCAGCAGTTCCTCGGGCGATGCCTACGAGCAGTACTTC.

CDR3 in amino acids: CASSIRAEVYNEQFF. The DNA for the CDR3 is TGTGCCAGTAGTATTCGAGCGGAGGTATACAATGAGCAGTTCTTC. The chain joins TRBV19 to TRBJ2-1, with a weak D call TRBD2 (5 bases). Trimming removed 3 bases from V and 4 bases from J, with 13 bases in between. Germline CDR1 and CDR2: LNHDA and SQIVND (reference sequence). The CDR3 runs to 15 residues.

The chain carries TRBV6-5 and TRBJ1-6; 7 bases line up with TRBD1. There are 12 residues in the CDR3. Per the germline V gene, CDR1 is MNHEY and CDR2 is SVGAGI. V lost 5 bases, J lost 15 bases, and 7 bases stayed unmatched. This CDR3 is CASSERTGLLHF. The CDR3 DNA sequence: TGTGCCAGCAGTGAAAGGACAGGCCTCCTCCACTTT.

To note about this clone: This specimen includes other DNA sequences encoding the same CDR3. The chain employs TRBV9 and TRBJ2-5; maybe TRBD2 (6 bases). The CDR3 sequence is 15 residues long. The V end lost 0 bases, the J end lost 1 base, and 10 bases lay between the germline ends. CDR1 is SGDLS, CDR2 YYNGEE, per germline. DNA of the CDR3: TGTGCCAGCAGCGTAGCTGGGGGACTCCAAGAGACCCAGTACTTC. Residues: CASSVAGGLQETQYF.

This clone came up once. The CDR3 DNA is TGTGCCAGCACCCTTAACCAGGGGGCTTATTCACCCCTCCACTTT. As protein: CASTLNQGAYSPLHF. The rearrangement joins TRBV6-5 to TRBJ1-6; 8 positions agree with TRBD1. Germline V gives CDR1 MNHEY, CDR2 SVGAGI. This CDR3 comprises 15 residues. The J segment lost 8 bases and the V segment lost 7 bases, leaving 10 bases of the junction unmatched.

The sample holds a few counts of this clone. This sequence joins TRBV28 and TRBJ2-3; 12 bases are a match to TRBD1. V was pared by 3 bases and J by 1 base, with 8 bases of the junction left unmatched. The germline V gene has CDR1 MDHEN and CDR2 SYDVKM. This CDR3 is 18 amino acids long. The CDR3 nucleotides read TGTGCCAGCAGTTTTCTGGGGGACAGGGGGCTGGGCACAGATACGCAGTATTTT. Translation gives CASSFLGDRGLGTDTQYF.

The chain joins TRBV5-6 to TRBJ2-1; D is uncertain. Germline CDR1 is SGHDT and CDR2 is YYEEEE. V was clipped by 1 base and J by 3 bases, with 8 bases between them. The CDR3 loop spans 14 amino acids. CDR3 sequence (DNA): TGTGCCAGCAGCTTGATTACAGTCTACAATGAGCAGTTCTTC. Amino acid sequence: CASSLITVYNEQFF.